Following are 7 T cell receptor beta chains from one sample sequenced in a study of shared clonotypes between healthy human individuals. The table came from immunoSEQ multiplex PCR; TCRdb's copy has only in-frame clones and leaves some out. The sample lists around 1,900,000 clones, around 93% occurring once. Naivety among CD8 cells was defined by CD45RO negativity and positive CCR7 selection, thereby excluding terminally differentiated effector memory CD45RA+ cells. Sequenced: naive CD8+ T cells from PBMCs. All receptors derive from a man younger than 30 in good health. Some clones in this sample may be carry-over from other donors' samples.

Here the CDR3 DNA reads TGCGCCAGCAGCTTCGTCCCGGAATCAGATACGCAGTATTTT. This sequence encodes CASSFVPESDTQYF. The rearrangement links TRBV4-3 to TRBJ2-3; the D is unclear. The CDR3 totals 14 residues. V shed 5 bases and J shed 4 bases, with 13 bases lying between them. Per germline, CDR1 LGHNA and CDR2 YSLEER.

The V and J genes are TRBV4-1 and TRBJ2-1, with D perhaps TRBD2 (6 bases). In germline, CDR1 is MGHRA, CDR2 YSYEKL. Trimming took 4 bases from V and 0 from J, leaving 13 bases between them. The CDR3 loop spans 16 amino acids. CDR3 sequence (DNA): TGCGCCAGCAGCCCCACCGGGACTTACTCCTACAATGAGCAGTTCTTC. Translation gives CASSPTGTYSYNEQFF.

V usage is TRBV29-1 and J usage is TRBJ1-2, with D maybe TRBD1 (5 bases). The germline V gene encodes CDR1 SQVTM and CDR2 ANQGSEA. V gave up 4 bases and J gave up 6 bases, with 9 bases separating them. There are 11 residues in the CDR3. In DNA, the CDR3 is TGCAGCGTTGGGGGCGCTGATGGCTACACCTTC. Residues: CSVGGADGYTF.

This CDR3 reads CASSVGRTGDDTIYF. The DNA for the CDR3 is TGTGCCAGCAGCGTAGGACGGACAGGGGATGACACCATATATTTT. The chain recombines TRBV9 with TRBJ1-3; 9 bases map to TRBD1. CDR1 is SGDLS, CDR2 YYNGEE, per germline. V gave up 0 bases and J gave up 8 bases; unmatched junction bases: 6. The CDR3 totals 15 residues.

About this clone: Other nucleotide sequences from this sample produce the same CDR3. J is TRBJ1-2 and V is TRBV27, with D possibly matching TRBD1 (5 bases). This CDR3 is built from 12 residues. Germline values: CDR1 MNHEY, CDR2 SMNVEV (reference sequence). Trimming removed 2 bases from V and 6 bases from J, with 7 bases in between. CDR3 sequence: CASSLRGDGYTF. DNA of the CDR3: TGTGCCAGCAGTTTACGGGGGGATGGCTACACCTTC.

This clone was observed a single time. The rearrangement links TRBV7-9 to TRBJ1-3; D is perhaps TRBD1 (5 bases). The CDR3 covers 12 residues. Trimming removed 5 bases from V and 6 bases from J, with 8 bases in between. CDR1 and CDR2 from the germline V gene are SEHNR and FQNEAQ (reference sequence). The CDR3 sequence: CASSVDINTIYF. The CDR3 DNA is TGTGCCAGCAGCGTGGACATAAACACCATATATTTT. Looking up the rest from reference TRBV7-9 and TRBJ1-3 gives the full variable domain: DTGVSQNPRHKITKRGQNVTFRCDPISEHNRLYWYRQTLGQGPEFLTYFQNEAQLEKSRLLSDRFSAERPKGSFSTLEIQRTEQGDSAMYLCASSVDINTIYFGEGSWLTVV.

This clone was found once. The chain couples TRBV7-9 to TRBJ2-7; TRBD2 aligns across 11 bases. The V gene end was trimmed by 5 bases and the J gene end by 1 base; junction bases not matched to a gene: 7. The V gene's germline CDR1 is SEHNR and CDR2 FQNEAQ (reference sequence). The CDR3 sequence is 16 residues long. This chain's CDR3 is CASSVSLAGVSYEQYF. DNA for the CDR3: TGTGCCAGCAGCGTGTCACTAGCGGGAGTATCCTACGAGCAGTACTTC.